The clone carrying this TCR beta chain turned up a few times. No antigen is known for it. These data are taken from a study of cytomegalovirus exposure and HLA in healthy donors. Study conclusions and caveats: Researchers left out some V segments, among them TRBV6-2 and TRBV6-3, as indistinguishable. It was in a later analysis that TCR association rates were seen to vary by HLA locus, highest for DRB1 and lowest for HLA-C. Among CMV-associated TCR beta chains, most appeared HLA-restricted in a later analysis.

V lost 6 bases, J lost 4 bases, and 19 bases lay in between. The CDR3 is made up of 15 amino acids. Germline CDR1 reads SGHDT; CDR2 reads YYEEEE. Use of 60 Vbeta and 13 Jbeta primers characterized the PCR. Clones were read by immunoSEQ multiplex PCR, and TCRdb kept only the in-frame ones, dropping some. Of around 150,000 clones listed, 85% to 90% were seen once; the top ten hold more than 4%. The sequence was collected from a woman aged 25 to 39 in good health and CMV-seronegative. The sample consisted of PBMCs. The V gene is TRBV5-6, the J gene TRBJ1-2, with unresolved D. CDR3 nucleotide sequence: TGTGCCAGCACCCATGACCCAGCCAGCGGCTATGGCTACACCTTC. This gives the protein CASTHDPASGYGYTF.